Described below is a single T cell receptor beta chain sequence and its context. These data belong to a study of human T cells and chemical hapten exposure. CDR1 is LGHDT, CDR2 YNNKEL, per germline (reference sequence). J lost 6 bases, V lost 3 bases, and 6 bases had no gene match. The CDR3 consists of 16 residues. Total RNA was isolated from whole blood that had not been fractionated. MiXCR, applied by TCRdb to the 5' RACE reads, yields one record per CDR3 protein. The sample carries tens of thousands of distinct CDR3 sequences, roughly 8% recorded once. V usage is TRBV3-1 and J usage is TRBJ1-5; 12 bases agree with TRBD1. The TCR sequence derives from a male donor in good health. DNA of the CDR3: TGTGCCAGCAGCCAGGGACAGGGGGCCCTCGGTCAGCCCCAGCATTTT. Its protein product is CASSQGQGALGQPQHF. Filled out from reference TRBV3-1 and TRBJ1-5, the complete variable domain reads DTAVSQTPKYLVTQMGNDKSIKCEQNLGHDTMYWYKQDSKKFLKIMFSYNNKELIINETVPNRFSPKSPDKAHLNLHINSLELGDSAVYFCASSQGQGALGQPQHFGDGTRLSIL.